Shown below are 15 T cell receptor beta chains from a single sample sequenced in a study of T-cell reconstitution after alpha-beta-depleted transplantation in children. TCRbeta library preparation incorporated unique molecular identifiers. TCRdb re-derived calls from the PCR reads in MiXCR, one entry per CDR3 protein. The table includes almost 600,000 distinct CDR3 sequences, 27% detected once. The sequencing here drew on PBMCs, taken before TCRalphabeta/CD19-depleted stem cell transplant. The receptor source for this set is a boy under three years old with Wiskott-Aldrich syndrome, due to receive a stem cell transplant.

This clonotype showed up many times. The rearrangement joins TRBV20-1 to TRBJ2-6; TRBD1 agrees at 8 bases. The trim removed 3 bases at V and 1 base at J, leaving 2 bases unmatched. Germline V gives CDR1 DFQATT, CDR2 SNEGSKA (reference sequence). The CDR3 has 15 amino acids. The CDR3 is CSARQGASGANVLTF. In DNA, the CDR3 is TGCAGTGCTAGGCAGGGGGCGTCTGGGGCCAACGTCCTGACTTTC.

The V and J genes are TRBV11-1 and TRBJ2-5, with D unclear. CDR1 is SGHAT and CDR2 is FQDESV in the germline V gene (reference sequence). CDR3 length equals 12 residues. The ends were cut back, 4 bases at V and 5 bases at J, with 8 bases in the middle. CDR3 sequence (DNA): TGTGCCAGCAGCTCACAATGGGAGACCCAGTACTTC. It is translated as CASSSQWETQYF.

This clonotype was counted between two and nine times. The chain links TRBV4-1 to TRBJ1-6; maybe TRBD1 (5 bases). Looked up from germline, CDR1 is MGHRA and CDR2 is YSYEKL. The CDR3 consists of 14 residues. Trimming shortened V by 1 base and J by 9 bases, and 10 bases separated the two germline ends. CDR3 amino acids: CASSQVRGTSPLHF. In nucleotides, the CDR3 is TGCGCCAGCAGCCAAGTACGCGGGACTTCACCCCTCCACTTT.

There are a few counts of this clonotype. CDR3 in DNA: TGTGCCAGCAGTTACTCGAAAGGTGTCGCGGGACGGCCAGATACGCAGTATTTT. It encodes CASSYSKGVAGRPDTQYF. The chain carries TRBV6-5 and TRBJ2-3, with a weak D call TRBD2 (6 bases). Deletions cut 0 bases from V and 4 bases from J, with 20 bases between. The CDR3 length is 18 residues. Germline V gene sequence: CDR1 MNHEY, CDR2 SVGAGI.

This clonotype was detected a few times. This chain joins TRBV10-3 and TRBJ1-1; D remains unclear. Germline values: CDR1 ENHRY, CDR2 SYGVKD. There are 11 residues in the CDR3. Trimming took off 10 bases at V and 6 bases at J, with 12 bases between the two ends. The CDR3 here is CATSRDAEAFF. CDR3 nucleotide sequence: TGTGCCACCTCCCGTGACGCTGAAGCTTTCTTT.

This clonotype was picked up a small number of times. V gene TRBV2 combines with J gene TRBJ2-3; 8 nucleotides agree with TRBD1. This CDR3 has 16 residues. V dropped 5 bases and J dropped 4; count of bases not matched to a gene: 11. The germline V gene has CDR1 SNHLY and CDR2 FYNNEI. The CDR3 DNA reads TGTGCCAGCAGTCAAACAGGGGGGCCAAGGCCAGATACGCAGTATTTT. Translation gives CASSQTGGPRPDTQYF.

This rearrangement joins TRBV24-1 to TRBJ2-5; D may be TRBD1 (5 bases). V was shortened by 9 bases and J by 4 bases, with 14 bases between the two germline ends. Germline-derived CDR1 and CDR2 are KGHDR and SFDVKD. This CDR3 spans 13 amino acids. The DNA of the CDR3 is TGTGCCACCTGTAAGGGGCACGGAGAGACCCAGTACTTC. This sequence encodes CATCKGHGETQYF.

The chain uses TRBV10-3 and TRBJ2-3; possibly TRBD2 for D (5 bases). The CDR3 runs to 14 residues. V gave up 5 bases and J gave up 2 bases, with 11 bases separating them. The germline V gene has CDR1 ENHRY and CDR2 SYGVKD. CDR3 in DNA: TGTGCCATCAGTACAGCGGATGTCACAGATACGCAGTATTTT. It codes for CAISTADVTDTQYF.

The V and J genes are TRBV20-1 and TRBJ2-1; possibly TRBD2 for D (6 bases). The CDR3 extends over 14 amino acids. Trimming took 1 base from V and 5 from J, leaving 12 bases between them. Germline V gene lookup returns CDR1 DFQATT and CDR2 SNEGSKA (reference sequence). In nucleotides, the CDR3 is TGCAGTGCTAGAGGCGGGGCCTTAGACAATGAGCAGTTCTTC. Protein sequence: CSARGGALDNEQFF.

V usage is TRBV15 and J usage is TRBJ2-2; D is unclear. The CDR3 has 15 amino acids. Between the trimmed V and J ends, which lost 1 base and 1 base, there was a span of 7 bases. The germline V gene has CDR1 LNHNV and CDR2 YYDKDF (reference sequence). The CDR3 loop is CATSRVIQNTGELFF. The CDR3, as DNA: TGTGCCACCAGCAGAGTAATACAGAACACCGGGGAGCTGTTTTTT.

The DNA of the CDR3 is TGTGCCAGCAGCTTGGGTAGTTACGGGGAGCTGTTTTTT. Its protein product is CASSLGSYGELFF. This chain uses TRBV5-6 with TRBJ2-2; D call uncertain. This CDR3 comprises 13 residues. Trimming took 0 bases from V and 7 from J, leaving 7 bases between them. Per germline, CDR1 SGHDT and CDR2 YYEEEE.

The chain joins TRBV11-2 to TRBJ2-7, with unresolved D. Looked up from germline, CDR1 is SGHAT and CDR2 is FQNNGV. Trimming left V 1 base short and J 5 bases short, with 21 bases between. The CDR3 is made up of 17 amino acids. CDR3 loop: CASSLGVRVKGTNEQYF. CDR3 in DNA: TGTGCCAGCAGCTTAGGTGTAAGGGTTAAGGGCACCAACGAGCAGTACTTC. The full variable domain, completed using reference TRBV11-2 and TRBJ2-7, is EAGVAQSPRYKIIEKRQSVAFWCNPISGHATLYWYQQILGQGPKLLIQFQNNGVVDDSQLPKDRFSAERLKGVDSTLKIQPAKLEDSAVYLCASSLGVRVKGTNEQYFGPGTRLTVT.

J is TRBJ2-5 and V is TRBV28, with 8 bases fitting TRBD1. CDR1 is MDHEN, CDR2 SYDVKM, per germline. V trimming: 6 bases; J trimming: 2 bases; junction bases outside the gene matches: 20. The CDR3 is 19 residues long. The CDR3, as DNA: TGTGCCAGCAGAATACGGGGGACAGGAGCTAAGTCTCCTCAAGAGACCCAGTACTTC. This codes for CASRIRGTGAKSPQETQYF.

V is TRBV20-1 and J is TRBJ2-4; a possible D gene is TRBD1 (5 bases). The CDR3 loop spans 12 amino acids. Germline V gene lookup returns CDR1 DFQATT and CDR2 SNEGSKA (reference sequence). V was trimmed by 6 bases and J by 6 bases, leaving 12 bases between them. The CDR3 spells CSAEDTSNIQYF. CDR3 nucleotides: TGCAGTGCAGAGGACACCTCAAACATTCAGTACTTC.

V gene TRBV12-3 or TRBV12-4 combines with J gene TRBJ1-3; D not certain. Trimming cost V 8 bases and J 0 bases, with 8 bases left between them. This CDR3 region has 13 residues. The CDR3 protein is CASVLVSGNTIYF. The CDR3 DNA sequence: TGTGCCAGCGTATTGGTCTCTGGAAACACCATATATTTT.